This note documents a single T cell receptor (beta chain) sequence. The antigen remains unidentified. V shed 1 base and J shed 0 bases, with 9 bases lying between them. This CDR3 is 15 amino acids long. Looked up from germline, CDR1 is MNHEY and CDR2 is SVGAGI. The PCR had 60 Vbeta and 13 Jbeta primers. Method: immunoSEQ multiplex PCR; TCRdb's copy keeps in-frame clones and lacks some. The sample lists 130,000 or so clones; roughly 79% were seen once. Everyone who donated was a healthy bone marrow donor. In nominal health when sampled, donors likely had unrecorded immune exposures nonetheless. This record belongs to a study of cytomegalovirus exposure and HLA in healthy donors. Study-level findings and limits: Most TCRs appeared rarely, but some public TCRs recurred in many donors. A missense variant in DCLRE1C was later tied to TCR beta V- and J-gene trimming.

This receptor was identified in a woman aged 40 to 50 in good health and CMV-seronegative. The sequenced material came from PBMCs. The chain recombines TRBV6-5 with TRBJ1-1; D ambiguous. CDR3 bases: TGTGCCAGCAGTTACTACCGTAGCCTGAACACTGAAGCTTTCTTT. Translated, it gives CASSYYRSLNTEAFF.